The 18 T cell receptor beta chains below all came from one sample that was sequenced in a study of ipilimumab plus nivolumab after autologous stem cell transplantation (dated by TCRdb to the early 2020s). Library construction relied on the immunoSEQ multiplex PCR assay. What TCRdb holds here is the immuneACCESS table cut down to in-frame rearrangements. Part of the clones is not present; checked against another copy, under half of the missing clones reflect an unresolved V gene, and the others are unexplained. This sample has 12,000 or so clones in its table, and approximately 68% of those were observed once. The top ten clones comprise roughly 9.6% of the sample. The sample was PBMCs, taken in a trial of ipilimumab plus nivolumab as post-transplant consolidation. These receptors originate from a male donor with multiple myeloma.

The chain combines TRBV7-2 with TRBJ1-5; 9 nucleotides line up with TRBD1. CDR1 is SGHTA and CDR2 is FQGNSA in the germline V gene. J gave up 6 bases and V 5 bases, and 14 bases lay outside the gene matches. There are 17 residues in the CDR3. The CDR3 loop reads CASSLIRGTGGSQPQHF. DNA of the CDR3: TGTGCCAGCAGCCTTATTCGCGGCACAGGGGGCAGTCAGCCCCAGCATTTT.

The chain joins TRBV4-1 to TRBJ2-2; D is perhaps TRBD2 (6 bases). The CDR3 length is 15 residues. V gave up 1 base and J gave up 1 base, with 7 bases separating them. The germline V gene has CDR1 MGHRA and CDR2 YSYEKL. CDR3 nucleotides: TGCGCCAGCAGCCAAGCGGGGGTGAACACCGGGGAGCTGTTTTTT. Translating gives CASSQAGVNTGELFF.

In this sample, this clone turned up once. The V gene is TRBV7-3, the J gene TRBJ2-1; no firm D call. The V end lost 0 bases, the J end lost 0 bases, and 6 bases lay between the germline ends. This CDR3 has 15 residues. CDR1 and CDR2 (germline): SGHTA, FQGTGA. CDR3: CASSLTGSSYNEQFF. CDR3 nucleotides: TGTGCCAGCAGCTTAACGGGTAGCTCCTACAATGAGCAGTTCTTC.

V gene TRBV6-5 combines with J gene TRBJ2-3, with a weak D call TRBD2 (6 bases). The CDR3 covers 14 residues. V lost 6 bases, J lost 5 bases, and 15 bases lay in between. Germline CDR1 and CDR2: MNHEY and SVGAGI. The CDR3 bases are TGTGCCAGCAGCCCAACTAGCCGATTAGATACGCAGTATTTT. Translated, it gives CASSPTSRLDTQYF.

The rearrangement links TRBV9 to TRBJ2-3, with D unclear. CDR3 size: 13 residues. Germline V gene data show CDR1 as SGDLS and CDR2 as YYNGEE. The ends were cut back, 1 base at V and 5 bases at J, with 8 bases in the middle. CDR3 sequence reads: CASSVSGEDTQYF. The CDR3 region has the DNA TGTGCCAGCAGCGTAAGTGGTGAAGATACGCAGTATTTT.

The rearrangement links TRBV18 to TRBJ2-5; D not certain. Germline V gene data show CDR1 as KGHSH and CDR2 as LQKENI. Trimming shortened V by 2 bases and J by 2 bases, and 9 bases separated the two germline ends. This CDR3 is 14 amino acids long. The CDR3 DNA is TGTGCCAGCTCACCATCAGCTGGGCAAGAGACCCAGTACTTC. It codes for CASSPSAGQETQYF.

The rearrangement joins TRBV2 to TRBJ2-1; 10 bases are a match to TRBD2. The CDR3 spans 15 residues. Unmatched junction bases numbered 5, after V lost 8 bases and J lost 1 base. In germline, CDR1 is SNHLY, CDR2 FYNNEI. CDR3 sequence (DNA): TGTGCCAGCGGGGAGCGGGGGGGTTCCTACAATGAGCAGTTCTTC. This sequence encodes CASGERGGSYNEQFF.

The chain links TRBV7-3 to TRBJ2-7; 8 nucleotides match TRBD1. With V trimmed by 3 bases and J by 7 bases, 8 bases remained unmatched. Germline V gives CDR1 SGHTA, CDR2 FQGTGA. The CDR3 has 14 amino acids. The CDR3 sequence is CASSLYRGVSEQYF. The CDR3 nucleotides are TGTGCCAGCAGCTTGTACAGGGGGGTATCTGAGCAGTACTTC. The full variable domain, with the rest looked up from reference TRBV7-3 and TRBJ2-7, is GAGVSQTPSNKVTEKGKYVELRCDPISGHTALYWYRQSLGQGPEFLIYFQGTGAADDSGLPNDRFFAVRPEGSVSTLKIQRTERGDSAVYLCASSLYRGVSEQYFGPGTRLTVT.

This clone was picked up a small number of times. The CDR3 here is CASSLRDRDSPLHF. The CDR3 coding sequence is TGTGCCAGCAGCTTAAGGGACAGGGATTCACCCCTCCACTTT. The chain combines TRBV7-3 with TRBJ1-6; TRBD1 agrees at 9 bases. The V gene's germline CDR1 is SGHTA and CDR2 FQGTGA. CDR3 length: 14 residues. The J segment lost 8 bases and the V segment lost 1 base, leaving 0 bases of the junction unmatched.

The chain recombines TRBV2 with TRBJ2-5; 8 positions agree with TRBD2. Trimming at V came to 5 bases and at J to 5 bases, leaving 10 bases not matched to a gene. Germline V gene sequence: CDR1 SNHLY, CDR2 FYNNEI. This CDR3 has 15 residues. CDR3 loop: CASSNPGLVMETQYF. CDR3 in DNA: TGTGCCAGCAGTAATCCGGGACTAGTGATGGAGACCCAGTACTTC.

The chain joins TRBV2 to TRBJ2-7, with D perhaps being TRBD1 or TRBD2 (6 bases each). The germline V gene has CDR1 SNHLY and CDR2 FYNNEI. The CDR3 loop spans 13 amino acids. V lost 6 bases and J lost 6, with 15 bases in between. CDR3 in amino acids: CASSLEGDSEQYF. CDR3 DNA sequence: TGTGCCAGCAGCCTAGAGGGGGACTCCGAGCAGTACTTC.

A single count supports this clone. CDR3: CATREDSVTGELFF. DNA for the CDR3: TGTGCCACCCGGGAGGATTCGGTCACCGGGGAGCTGTTTTTT. The chain couples TRBV2 to TRBJ2-2, with 7 bases lining up with TRBD2. The CDR3 spans 14 residues. J lost 4 bases, V lost 10 bases, and 9 bases had no gene match. The germline V gene encodes CDR1 SNHLY and CDR2 FYNNEI.

The chain recombines TRBV5-4 with TRBJ1-1, with no clear D. Germline values: CDR1 SGHNT, CDR2 YYREEE (reference sequence). This CDR3 region has 15 residues. The germline V and J ends were trimmed by 2 bases and 0 bases, with 11 bases remaining between them. The CDR3 is CASSLGGQMNTEAFF. DNA of the CDR3: TGTGCCAGCAGCTTAGGAGGGCAGATGAACACTGAAGCTTTCTTT.

This clone occurred once. The CDR3 reads CASSPQTSEGYTDTQYF. CDR3 coding DNA: TGCGCCAGCAGCCCGCAGACTAGCGAGGGTTACACAGATACGCAGTATTTT. The chain uses TRBV5-1 and TRBJ2-3, with 8 bases identical to TRBD2. V lost 4 bases to trimming and J lost 2 bases; unmatched junction nucleotides: 12. This CDR3 contains 17 residues. The germline V gene has CDR1 SGHRS and CDR2 YFSETQ.

The chain couples TRBV27 to TRBJ2-1; TRBD2 matches 12 bases. J gave up 9 bases and V 6 bases, and 9 bases lay outside the gene matches. Germline-derived CDR1 and CDR2 are MNHEY and SMNVEV (reference sequence). This CDR3 has 15 amino acids. In DNA, the CDR3 is TGTGCCAGCAGAATGCGGGGACTAGCGGGTGGTGAGCAGTTCTTC. The encoded protein is CASRMRGLAGGEQFF.

J is TRBJ2-2 and V is TRBV30; D is possibly TRBD1 (6 bases). Trimming took 4 bases from V and 4 from J, leaving 13 bases between them. CDR1 GTSNPN and CDR2 SVGIG come from the germline V gene (reference sequence). The CDR3 is made up of 14 amino acids. The CDR3 region has the DNA TGTGCCTGGAACAGGGAAGTTAGCACCGGGGAGCTGTTTTTT. This encodes CAWNREVSTGELFF.

The chain uses TRBV28 and TRBJ1-1; a possible D gene is TRBD1 (5 bases). The V and J ends lost 8 bases and 1 base respectively, with 11 bases between them. The CDR3 sequence is 13 residues long. Germline V gene lookup returns CDR1 MDHEN and CDR2 SYDVKM. The CDR3 reads CASQWGPNTEAFF. For the CDR3, the DNA is TGTGCCAGCCAGTGGGGCCCGAACACTGAAGCTTTCTTT.

The rearrangement joins TRBV5-8 to TRBJ2-1, with 8 bases aligning to TRBD2. The J segment lost 0 bases and the V segment lost 6 bases, leaving 8 bases of the junction unmatched. Looked up from germline, CDR1 is SGHTS and CDR2 is YDEGEE. The CDR3 spans 16 residues. The CDR3 sequence is CASTPIGTSSYNEQFF. In DNA form, the CDR3 reads TGTGCCAGCACCCCAATAGGGACTAGCTCCTACAATGAGCAGTTCTTC. Supplemented by reference TRBV5-8 and TRBJ2-1, the full variable domain reads EAGVTQSPTHLIKTRGQQATLRCSPISGHTSVYWYQQALGLGLQFLLWYDEGEERNRGNFPPRFSGRQFPNYSSELNVNALELEDSALYLCASTPIGTSSYNEQFFGPGTRLTVL.